This record concerns one T cell receptor (beta chain) sequence. Compared with germline, one end of the junction differs, possibly owing to a read error. As processed by the authors: Cell counts per sample came from amplifying reference gene primers. The data were produced by immunoSEQ multiplex PCR, yet TCRdb's version contains in-frame clones alone and is incomplete. V, J and clone size are taken as reported in that table, and D and trimming were inferred from the DNA itself. This sample has fewer than 200,000 clones; approximately 88% occur once, and the top ten carry about 9.4%. Germline V lookup: CDR1 DFQATT, CDR2 SNEGSKA (reference sequence). The CDR3 runs to 11 residues. Cohort placement rested on clinical history that participants reported themselves. The record originates from a study of blood T cell repertoires in COVID-19.

The chain couples TRBV20-1 to TRBJ2-4; D may be TRBD1 (6 bases). The sequence came from a woman aged 18-29 years who had recovered from COVID-19. The specimen was PBMCs or T cells enriched from blood (not recorded which). The CDR3 DNA is TGCAGTGCTGGACAGACCGGTATTATGAACTTC. It is translated as CSAGQTGIMNF.